This TCR beta chain derives from a study of OX40 agonist ivuxolimab in advanced cancers. About the full investigation: Ivuxolimab was an agonistic, fully human IgG2 monoclonal antibody directed against OX40 (CD134), a costimulatory receptor. Intravenous ivuxolimab was administered to patients every 2 weeks at six dose levels: 0.01, 0.1, 0.3, 1.5, 3 and 10 mg/kg. Among the roughly 52 dose-escalation patients, 19 had hepatocellular carcinoma, approximately 15 melanoma, 9 renal cell carcinoma and 9 head and neck cancer. In the dose-escalation cohort, approximately 83% of patients were male, and the mean age was around 65 years with a range of about 23 to 79. Patients were allowed to have had prior anti-PD-1, anti-PD-L1 or anti-CTLA-4 therapy, and approximately 43% of the dose-escalation patients had previously received checkpoint inhibitors. Partial responses occurred in three dose-escalation patients, of whom one had hepatocellular carcinoma and two had cutaneous melanoma. Peripheral TCRbeta sequencing was intended to test whether TCR sequence diversity was altered and clonal T-cell expansion was caused by ivuxolimab. The paper reports the monotherapy dose-escalation portion (N = 52 patients) of the phase I ivuxolimab trial.

To sequence the TCRbeta CDR3 region, genomic DNA was isolated from the sorted cells. TCRbeta CDR3 regions were sequenced using the immunoSEQ Assay. As stored in TCRdb, this immuneACCESS dataset retains in-frame rearrangements with V and J assigned. A fraction of the clones does not appear; measured against another copy, unresolved V genes explain less than half of the discrepancy, and the remainder lacks a known reason. This sample gives roughly 60,000 clones in total; around 83% of them show up just once. The ten largest account for 3% of the sample. As to this clone: The antigen it recognizes is unknown. No base-level quality is on record; no much larger clone is a single base apart.

What the authors observed across the whole study: After ivuxolimab, CD8+ T cells had more expanded clones than CD4+ T cells on average. In the 0.1-3.0 mg/kg groups, partial responders were among the patients with the lowest normalized peripheral clonal expansion, particularly in CD8+ T cells. At doses from 0.1 to 3.0 mg/kg, clonal expansion was seen in both CD4+ and CD8+ blood T cells between baseline and week 6. Antigen specificity was not determined for the clonally expanded peripheral T cells. Low levels of normalized T-cell clonal expansion were also shown by some nonresponding patients.

The germline V gene sets CDR1 to SGHTA and CDR2 to FQGNSA. Trimming removed 5 bases from V and 5 bases from J; the gene matches leave 9 bases unexplained. The CDR3 starts with the cysteine, ends with the phenylalanine, and has 15 residues. The CDR3 DNA has 45 bases and is translated from base 1. Patients with a history of autoimmune disease or receiving systemic immunosuppression were excluded from the trial. In every dose cohort, peripheral blood was drawn for TCR sequencing at baseline, cycle 4 day 1, and cycle 7 day 1. The samples were taken from a phase I, first-in-human, multicenter, open-label dose-escalation trial of ivuxolimab. Adults with locally advanced or metastatic melanoma, renal cell carcinoma, hepatocellular carcinoma or head and neck squamous cell carcinoma were enrolled in the trial. CD4+ and CD8+ T cells were sorted separately from peripheral blood before TCR sequencing.

The sequence is built from TRBV7-2 and TRBJ2-7; 10 bases in between match TRBD2. This sequence was found in an adult with an advanced solid tumor such as melanoma, head and neck, liver or kidney cancer. This specimen consisted of CD4+ or CD8+ T cells sorted from blood, obtained in a trial of the OX40 agonist ivuxolimab. The bases read TGTGCCAGCAGCCGGATGGGACTAGCGACGAACGAGCAGTACTTC. This translates into CASSRMGLATNEQYF.